This TCR beta chain was obtained from a study of T-cell memory formation after mild COVID-19. Study summary: The two donors had largely donor-specific TCR clusters.

MiXCR was run by TCRdb on the 5' RACE reads, yielding one entry per CDR3 protein. The top ten hold roughly 14% of the sample, which has just over 400,000 distinct CDR3 sequences, 20% to 30% seen once. Trimming removed 6 bases at V and 7 bases at J, with 15 bases between. The CDR3 runs to 13 residues. This clonotype was observed a few times. Its matching antigen is unknown. Study-wide results and limits: CD4+ contracting clones were mainly CM and EM; CD8+ ones, EMRA.

The TCR comes from an adult woman who had mild COVID-19 (a few samples of this study predate the infection). Cell type and time point are not known. Sample: PBMCs or a T cell subset sorted from them (not recorded which). The gene calls are TRBV12-3 or TRBV12-4 and TRBJ1-2; D is possibly TRBD1 (6 bases). The CDR3 sequence is CASRGRGGFGYTF. CDR3 coding DNA: TGTGCCAGCAGGGGTAGGGGGGGCTTTGGCTACACCTTC.